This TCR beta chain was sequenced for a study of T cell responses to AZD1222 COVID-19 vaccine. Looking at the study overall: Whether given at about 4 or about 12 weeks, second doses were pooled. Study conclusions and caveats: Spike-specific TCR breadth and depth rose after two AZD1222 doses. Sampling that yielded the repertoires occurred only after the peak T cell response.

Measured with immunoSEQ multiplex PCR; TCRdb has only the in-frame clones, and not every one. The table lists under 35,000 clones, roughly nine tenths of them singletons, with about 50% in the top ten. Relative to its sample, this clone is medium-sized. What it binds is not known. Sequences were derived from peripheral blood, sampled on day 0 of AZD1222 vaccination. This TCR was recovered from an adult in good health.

As DNA, the CDR3 is TGTGCCAGCAGGGCCACGAGGAGCCGAAGTCTTAATGAAAAACTGTTTTTT. Its protein is CASRATRSRSLNEKLFF. The chain couples TRBV11-2 to TRBJ1-4; D is undetermined. This CDR3 region has 17 residues. Germline V gene data show CDR1 as SGHAT and CDR2 as FQNNGV. Trimming stripped 6 bases from V and 4 bases from J, with 21 bases between.